The entry below describes one T cell receptor (beta chain). This entry comes from a study of blood T cell repertoires in COVID-19. Study-wide context: Sites in the United States, Italy and Spain provided acute and convalescent COVID-19 samples. Sources were T cells, B-cell-depleted T cells, or PBMCs; the material itself was cDNA or gDNA.

Germline lookup yields CDR1 MNHEY and CDR2 SMNVEV (reference sequence). The germline V and J ends were trimmed by 3 bases and 3 bases, with 2 bases remaining between them. This CDR3 is 12 amino acids long. Original data processing: Reference gene primer amplification yielded estimated nucleated cell counts. Here immunoSEQ multiplex PCR was the method, and the copy in TCRdb shows in-frame clones only, minus some. D and trimming come from the DNA, and the V and J calls and clone size come from that table. The sample gives 300,000 to 400,000 clones, 80% to 90% of which show up once; approximately 8% is in the top ten.

This chain uses TRBV27 with TRBJ2-2; no firm D call. Sequencing was done on a sample of peripheral blood. This sequence originates from a woman in her forties or fifties who had recovered from COVID-19. The CDR3: CASSFYTGELFF. As DNA, the CDR3 is TGTGCCAGCAGTTTCTACACCGGGGAGCTGTTTTTT.